This T cell receptor (beta chain) was sequenced for a study of CD8+CD57+ T cells in acquired aplastic anemia. Study-wide context: The mean DNA yield obtained from sorted CD4+ and CD8+ cells came to roughly 3.4 ug. Study results and caveats: Between patients and controls, approximately 29 CD8+ CDR3 sequences were found in common.

V lost 5 bases and J lost 10, with 21 bases in between. The CDR3 extends over 16 amino acids. Germline CDR1 LNHDA, CDR2 SQIVND (reference sequence). Of note for this clonotype: What it binds is not known.

The authors sequenced patients whose flow cytometry had shown CD8+CD57+ cell expansion. Diagnosis of severe acquired aplastic anemia applied to all patients. None of the patients had been given any therapy when their blood was sampled. Profiling that covered TCR beta VDJ and CDR3 relied on genomic DNA as its template. In TCRdb, the reads were re-called with MiXCR into one record per CDR3 protein. The sample includes under 200,000 distinct CDR3 sequences, 45% to 55% of them seen just once. The V gene is TRBV19, the J gene TRBJ1-6; weak D call: TRBD1 (5 bases). Sequencing was performed on sorted CD4+, CD8+, or CD8+CD57+ T cells (not recorded which) from PBMCs. This TCR came from a human donor with aplastic anemia. CDR3 in DNA: TGTGCCAGTAGTGTACAGGTCGTCCCCTCGGGGTCACCCCTCCACTTT. Translated, it gives CASSVQVVPSGSPLHF.